The T cell receptor (beta chain) under discussion was sequenced for a study of T cell changes during pregnancy in multiple sclerosis (dated 2019 in TCRdb). Concerning the study at large: The study examined how the T cell repertoire changed over the course of pregnancy in women with multiple sclerosis.

The CDR3 measures 16 amino acids from cysteine to phenylalanine. Just the 48-base CDR3 DNA is kept, in frame starting at base 1. Library preparation was by the immunoSEQ multiplex PCR assay. TCRdb took over this immuneACCESS table, retaining in-frame rearrangements with V and J assigned. Such tables are incomplete; in checked studies, under half of the missing clones stem from an unresolved V gene, and the remainder is unexplained. For this sample the table gives roughly 100,000 clones, of which 91% were detected only once. The top ten constitute 1.6% of the sample. For this clone: No antigen is known for it. Base qualities are not at hand, and no much larger clone is one base apart.

The sequencing used peripheral blood, collected before pregnancy. The rearranged chain carries TRBV21-1 and TRBJ1-2. TRBV21-1 is an annotated pseudogene. This TCR was recovered from a female donor with multiple sclerosis, enrolled in a pregnancy study. The DNA sequence reads TGTGCCAGCAGCAAGGGGGGAGCGGACGGCAACTATGGCTACACCTTC. This translates into CASSKGGADGNYGYTF.